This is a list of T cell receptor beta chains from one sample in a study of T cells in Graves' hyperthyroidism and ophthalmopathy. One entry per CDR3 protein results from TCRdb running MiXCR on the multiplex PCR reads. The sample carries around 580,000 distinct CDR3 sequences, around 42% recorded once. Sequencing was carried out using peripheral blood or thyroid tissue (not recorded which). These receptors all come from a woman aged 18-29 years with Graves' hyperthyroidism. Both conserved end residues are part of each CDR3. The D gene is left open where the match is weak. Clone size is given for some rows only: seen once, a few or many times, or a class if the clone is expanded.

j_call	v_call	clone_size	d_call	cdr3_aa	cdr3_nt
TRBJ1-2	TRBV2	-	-	CASSDTGGAQNNGYTF	TGTGCCAGCAGTGATACTGGAGGGGCACAGAACAATGGCTACACCTTC
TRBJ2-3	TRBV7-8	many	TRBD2	CASSLDPGLAADTQYF	TGTGCCAGCAGCTTAGATCCCGGACTAGCCGCAGATACGCAGTATTTT
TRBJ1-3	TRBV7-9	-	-	CASSQGDYSGNTIYF	TGCGCCAGCAGCCAAGGGGACTACTCTGGAAACACCATATATTTT
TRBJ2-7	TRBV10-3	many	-	CAIRGSGPYEQYF	TGTGCCATCAGGGGTAGCGGACCCTACGAGCAGTACTTC
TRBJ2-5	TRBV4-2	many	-	CASSQGQFQETQYF	TGTGCCAGCAGCCAAGGACAGTTCCAAGAGACCCAGTACTTC
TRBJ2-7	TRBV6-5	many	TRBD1	CASSYGTGGFYEQYF	TGTGCCAGCAGTTACGGGACAGGGGGCTTCTACGAGCAGTACTTC
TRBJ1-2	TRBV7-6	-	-	CASSRGEGYGYTF	TGTGCCAGCAGCAGGGGGGAGGGCTATGGCTACACCTTC
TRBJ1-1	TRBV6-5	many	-	CASSYSIAGRGAFF	TGTGCCAGCAGTTACTCGATCGCGGGCAGGGGAGCTTTCTTT
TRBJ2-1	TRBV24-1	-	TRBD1	CATSVRGSGTGGGGEQFF	TGTGCCACCAGTGTCAGAGGATCCGGGACAGGGGGCGGCGGGGAGCAGTTCTTC
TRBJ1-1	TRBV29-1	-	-	CSVVLGLGAFF	TGCAGCGTTGTACTGGGCCTTGGAGCTTTCTTT
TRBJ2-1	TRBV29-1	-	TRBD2	CSVEEAGGHERFF	TGCAGCGTTGAAGAGGCGGGAGGGCATGAGCGGTTCTTC
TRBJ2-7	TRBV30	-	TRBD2	CAWGGPTSGRESYEQYF	TGTGCCTGGGGAGGCCCGACTAGCGGGAGGGAGTCCTACGAGCAGTACTTC
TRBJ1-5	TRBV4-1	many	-	CASSQAVFGQPQHF	TGCGCCAGCAGCCAGGCGGTGTTTGGTCAGCCCCAGCATTTT
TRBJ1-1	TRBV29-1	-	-	CSLVTDMNTEAFF	TGCAGCTTAGTTACGGACATGAACACTGAAGCTTTCTTT